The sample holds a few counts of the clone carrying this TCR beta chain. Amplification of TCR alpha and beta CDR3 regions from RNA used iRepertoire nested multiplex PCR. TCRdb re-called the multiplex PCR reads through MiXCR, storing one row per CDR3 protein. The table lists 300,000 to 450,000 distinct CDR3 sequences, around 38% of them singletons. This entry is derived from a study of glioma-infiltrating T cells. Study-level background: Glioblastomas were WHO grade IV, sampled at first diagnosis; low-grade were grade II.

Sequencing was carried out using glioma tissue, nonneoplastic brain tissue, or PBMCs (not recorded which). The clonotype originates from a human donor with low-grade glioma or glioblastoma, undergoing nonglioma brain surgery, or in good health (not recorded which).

The CDR3 reads CASSQVLAGGYEQYF. In nucleotides, the CDR3 is TGCGCCAGCAGCCAAGTGCTAGCGGGAGGATACGAGCAGTACTTC. The chain employs TRBV4-3 and TRBJ2-7; 11 nucleotides match TRBD2. The CDR3 runs to 15 residues. With 1 base clipped from V and 4 bases from J, the junction kept 3 bases outside the gene matches. Germline V lookup: CDR1 LGHNA, CDR2 YSLEER.